The clone carrying this TCR beta chain appeared a few times. Antigen: not known. Regarding treatment: oral pan-JAK inhibitor, 5-10 mg twice daily. From alopecia areata patients, lesional scalp punch biopsies and peripheral blood were collected. The data were taken from a study of CD8+ T cells in alopecia areata. At the level of the study: Treated patients received oral tofacitinib, 5 to 10 mg twice daily.

Study findings and constraints: Having one nonresponder leaves uncertain how baseline CD8+ expansion relates to response. Greater clonality was observed in lesional scalp samples, especially alopecia totalis/universalis, versus normal scalp.

V was trimmed by 5 bases and J by 0 bases, leaving 7 bases between them. This CDR3 has 12 amino acids. Germline-derived CDR1 and CDR2 are SQVTM and ANQGSEA. Extraction of RNA preceded its reverse transcription into cDNA, which served as the sequencing template. Only in-frame clones appear in the TCRdb table, and some are missing; sequencing was by immunoSEQ multiplex PCR. The data hold about 200,000 clones, with roughly three fifths observed a single time. The chain joins TRBV29-1 to TRBJ1-1; D remains unclear. Sequencing was performed on CD4+ T cells sorted from blood, taken at week 4, from a patient treated with tofacitinib. The receptor's source is a human donor with alopecia areata. CDR3 loop: CSVNFLNTEAFF. The DNA for the CDR3 is TGCAGCGTTAACTTCTTGAACACTGAAGCTTTCTTT.